Shown below are 14 T cell receptor beta chains from a single sample sequenced in a study of blood T cell repertoires in COVID-19. The method was immunoSEQ multiplex PCR; TCRdb's version includes in-frame clones alone and lacks a portion of them. The table has around 200,000 clones, over 75% seen once. The sequencing input was PBMCs or T cells enriched from blood (not recorded which). The receptors derive from a woman aged 18-30 years who had recovered from COVID-19.

This clone was observed a few times. The genes are TRBV7-9 and TRBJ1-1; no definite D call. Trimming took off 5 bases at V and 3 bases at J, with 4 bases between the two ends. This CDR3 has 11 amino acids. The V gene's germline CDR1 is SEHNR and CDR2 FQNEAQ (reference sequence). For the CDR3, the DNA is TGTGCCAGCAGCCGGGACACTGAAGCTTTCTTT. This sequence encodes CASSRDTEAFF.

This clone came up a few times. This chain connects TRBV19 to TRBJ2-7; 8 bases fit TRBD1. The CDR3 consists of 14 residues. The junction had 5 bases not matched to a gene; V was cut back by 6 bases and J by 1 base. Looked up from germline, CDR1 is LNHDA and CDR2 is SQIVND (reference sequence). This CDR3 reads CASSRTGTSYEQYF. CDR3 in DNA: TGTGCCAGTAGCAGGACAGGGACATCCTACGAGCAGTACTTC.

This chain connects TRBV4-1 to TRBJ1-6; 7 bases match TRBD1. The ends lost 4 bases at V and 9 bases at J; junction bases unmatched: 12. The germline V gene encodes CDR1 MGHRA and CDR2 YSYEKL. The CDR3 length is 16 residues. In DNA, the CDR3 is TGCGCCAGCAGCCTCCTGCTCGACAGGGTGGGTTCACCCCTCCACTTT. Translated, it gives CASSLLLDRVGSPLHF.

This chain links TRBV7-9 with TRBJ2-3, with 8 bases lining up with TRBD2. The V gene end was trimmed by 5 bases and the J gene end by 0 bases; junction bases not matched to a gene: 1. This CDR3 has 14 residues. In germline, CDR1 is SEHNR, CDR2 FQNEAQ (reference sequence). This CDR3 is CASSPSGSTDTQYF. The CDR3 DNA reads as TGTGCCAGCAGCCCTAGCGGGAGCACAGATACGCAGTATTTT.

This chain joins TRBV11-2 and TRBJ2-3; a weak D match, TRBD2 (6 bases). The CDR3 extends over 16 amino acids. The germline V gene has CDR1 SGHAT and CDR2 FQNNGV. V lost 3 bases to trimming and J lost 1 base, with 14 bases between them. DNA of the CDR3: TGTGCCAGCAGCTTCCAGGGACTTTCTGGCACAGATACGCAGTATTTT. It translates to CASSFQGLSGTDTQYF.

The chain carries TRBV27 and TRBJ2-1; the match to TRBD2 covers 11 bases. Germline V gives CDR1 MNHEY, CDR2 SMNVEV (reference sequence). Trimming at V came to 4 bases and at J to 8 bases, leaving 13 bases not matched to a gene. CDR3 length: 17 residues. The CDR3 DNA reads as TGTGCCAGCAGTTCCGGGAAACTAGCGGGAGTTGGCGATGAGCAGTTCTTC. Encoded protein: CASSSGKLAGVGDEQFF.

This chain links TRBV6-1 with TRBJ2-7, with TRBD2 identical over 9 bases. The junction had 12 bases not matched to a gene; V was cut back by 2 bases and J by 4 bases. The CDR3 spans 17 residues. From germline, CDR1 is MNHNS and CDR2 SASEGT. The CDR3 region is CASSEWPGTSLRYEQYF. CDR3 DNA: TGTGCCAGCAGTGAATGGCCAGGGACTAGCTTACGTTACGAGCAGTACTTC.

V and J are TRBV2 and TRBJ1-2, with 7 bases lining up with TRBD1. This CDR3 spans 12 amino acids. The J segment lost 4 bases and the V segment lost 5 bases, leaving 1 base of the junction unmatched. Germline V gene lookup returns CDR1 SNHLY and CDR2 FYNNEI. CDR3 protein: CASSRQGYGYTF. CDR3 nucleotide sequence: TGTGCCAGCAGTAGACAGGGCTATGGCTACACCTTC. Combining the CDR3 with reference TRBV2 and TRBJ1-2 gives the whole variable domain EPEVTQTPSHQVTQMGQEVILRCVPISNHLYFYWYRQILGQKVEFLVSFYNNEISEKSEIFDDQFSVERPDGSNFTLKIRSTKLEDSAMYFCASSRQGYGYTFGSGTRLTVV.

This clone was observed once. The V call is TRBV6-4, the J call TRBJ1-2; D is uncertain. V was cut by 5 bases and J by 3 bases, with 13 bases left in between. The germline V gene encodes CDR1 MRHNA and CDR2 SNTAGT. This CDR3 spans 14 amino acids. The CDR3 sequence: CASSPDTTDYGYTF. The CDR3 region has the DNA TGTGCCAGCAGTCCAGACACCACTGACTATGGCTACACCTTC.

The chain employs TRBV27 and TRBJ1-2; D possibly corresponds to TRBD1 (6 bases). There are 15 residues in the CDR3. Trimming took off 5 bases at V and 8 bases at J, with 21 bases between the two ends. In germline, CDR1 is MNHEY, CDR2 SMNVEV (reference sequence). CDR3 sequence (DNA): TGTGCCAGCAGTCCCCGTTGGGAGGGGGTTCTCGGCTACACCTTC. This translates into CASSPRWEGVLGYTF.

This sequence joins TRBV24-1 and TRBJ2-7; 10 bases match TRBD1. The length of the CDR3 is 14 residues. V dropped 10 bases and J dropped 7; count of bases not matched to a gene: 12. Germline V gene lookup returns CDR1 KGHDR and CDR2 SFDVKD. CDR3 in DNA: TGTGCCACGCGGGGACAGGGGTTGTCTGGGGAGCAGTACTTC. The encoded protein is CATRGQGLSGEQYF.

The V gene is TRBV5-6, the J gene TRBJ1-1; D remains ambiguous. The CDR3 is 14 residues long. Germline V CDR1 and CDR2: SGHDT, YYEEEE. Trimming cost V 0 bases and J 5 bases, with 11 bases left between them. The CDR3 sequence: CASSLGPGRTEAFF. Here the CDR3 DNA reads TGTGCCAGCAGCTTGGGCCCGGGTAGAACTGAAGCTTTCTTT.

The chain joins TRBV6-5 to TRBJ1-2, with TRBD1 matching over 7 bases. Germline trimming cut 2 bases from V and 4 bases from J; bases unmatched to any gene: 4. This CDR3 region has 14 residues. Germline-derived CDR1 and CDR2 are MNHEY and SVGAGI. The CDR3 reads CASSYRDRRYGYTF. DNA of the CDR3: TGTGCCAGCAGTTACCGGGACAGACGCTATGGCTACACCTTC.

In its sample, this clone was seen once. Sequence at one end of the junction differs from germline and may be a read error. The rearrangement joins TRBV2 to TRBJ2-2; 11 bases are shared with TRBD1. The CDR3 has 15 amino acids. Germline V gene data show CDR1 as SNHLY and CDR2 as FYNNEI. The CDR3 region is CVSKGQGANTGELFF. CDR3 in DNA: TGTGTCAGCAAGGGACAGGGGGCGAACACCGGGGAGCTGTTTTTT.